This T cell receptor beta chain was sequenced in a study of CD8 T cells in ankylosing spondylitis. Regarding the study as a whole: Reportedly, disease-linked clones are significantly enriched in ankylosing spondylitis patients' matched synovial fluid.

TCRdb ran MiXCR on the 5' RACE reads and lists one entry per CDR3 protein. The table has a few hundred thousand distinct CDR3 sequences, under 12% seen once; the top ten hold roughly a fifth. The germline V gene encodes CDR1 SGHKS and CDR2 YYEKEE (reference sequence). The CDR3 is made up of 16 amino acids. V lost 5 bases to trimming and J lost 5 bases, with 20 bases between them. This clonotype came up many times. Its antigen remains unknown. Sequencing used blood, either unsorted or a sorted T cell fraction (not recorded which). V usage is TRBV5-5 and J usage is TRBJ1-5, with D maybe TRBD1 (6 bases). This TCR was sampled from a male donor with ankylosing spondylitis or in good health (not recorded which). CDR3 DNA: TGTGCCAGCAGGAACGGGGAGGGGACACCATATCAGCCCCAGCATTTT. It yields the protein CASRNGEGTPYQPQHF. The whole variable domain, remainder taken from reference TRBV5-5 and TRBJ1-5, is DAGVTQSPTHLIKTRGQQVTLRCSPISGHKSVSWYQQVLGQGPQFIFQYYEKEERGRGNFPDRFSARQFPNYSSELNVNALLLGDSALYLCASRNGEGTPYQPQHFGDGTRLSIL.